The next 16 T cell receptor beta chains were all read from a single sample in a study of T-cell reconstitution after alpha-beta-depleted transplantation in children. Preparing the TCRbeta library involved the use of unique molecular identifiers. MiXCR was run by TCRdb on the PCR reads, yielding one entry per CDR3 protein. This sample carries around 700,000 distinct CDR3 sequences, under 15% of them seen once, and the ten largest clones take 0.79%. Material: PBMCs, obtained before TCRalphabeta/CD19-depleted stem cell transplant. The source is a girl aged 2 to 9 with congenital amegakaryocytic thrombocytopenia, due to receive a stem cell transplant.

The table lists this clonotype with a few counts. Sequence at one end of the junction differs from germline and may be a read error. The chain has TRBV20-1 and TRBJ2-7; a weak D match, TRBD2 (5 bases). CDR3 size: 13 residues. Germline CDR1 reads DFQATT; CDR2 reads SNEGSKA (reference sequence). CDR3 DNA: TGCAGTGCTGGAGAGGGCGGTTTGTACGAGCAGTACTTC. Translated, it gives CSAGEGGLYEQYF.

This clonotype occurred many times. The V gene is TRBV10-3, the J gene TRBJ2-3, with D unresolved. This CDR3 contains 17 residues. The V gene lost 1 base and the J gene lost 4 bases, with 18 bases spanning the gap. Looked up from germline, CDR1 is ENHRY and CDR2 is SYGVKD. In DNA, the CDR3 is TGTGCCATCAGTGAGTTTTCCGGGCCTACATCCCCAGATACGCAGTATTTT. Its translation: CAISEFSGPTSPDTQYF.

The V and J genes are TRBV5-1 and TRBJ2-5; 7 bases are a match to TRBD2. The germline gives CDR1 SGHRS, CDR2 YFSETQ. The V segment lost 4 bases and the J segment 5 bases; nucleotides outside the gene matches: 8. This CDR3 contains 14 residues. DNA for the CDR3: TGCGCCAGCAGCAAGGGAGGGCCGGTGGAGACCCAGTACTTC. Amino acids: CASSKGGPVETQYF.

A note on this clonotype: With a much larger clone just one base away, this may be a read error. V and J are TRBV7-6 and TRBJ2-7, with 8 bases fitting TRBD2. Germline V gene data show CDR1 as SGHVS and CDR2 as FNYEAQ. The CDR3 spans 14 residues. The CDR3 spells CACSFGTSPYEQYF. The CDR3 nucleotides are TGTGCCTGCAGCTTCGGGACTAGTCCCTACGAGCAGTACTTC.

This clonotype was observed at least ten times. The V call is TRBV20-1, the J call TRBJ2-5, with D perhaps being TRBD1 or TRBD2 (6 bases each). Germline CDR1 and CDR2: DFQATT and SNEGSKA (reference sequence). The V end was cut by 6 bases, the J end by 3 bases, with 20 bases between. The CDR3 runs to 15 residues. The CDR3 here is CSALRGGKYKETQYF. The CDR3 DNA follows: TGCAGTGCGCTCAGGGGAGGAAAGTATAAAGAGACCCAGTACTTC.

This clonotype was detected a few times. This chain joins TRBV19 and TRBJ2-1, with a possible D match to TRBD2 (6 bases). The CDR3 consists of 15 residues. Germline CDR1 is LNHDA and CDR2 is SQIVND (reference sequence). V was trimmed by 3 bases and J by 5 bases, leaving 14 bases between them. CDR3 loop: CASSMGRSGNNEQFF. The CDR3 coding sequence is TGTGCCAGTAGTATGGGGAGGAGCGGCAACAATGAGCAGTTCTTC.

The chain is built from TRBV19 and TRBJ2-5; D may match TRBD1 or TRBD2 (5 bases each). The CDR3 covers 13 residues. The V gene lost 7 bases and the J gene lost 10 bases, with 19 bases spanning the gap. In germline, CDR1 is LNHDA, CDR2 SQIVND (reference sequence). The CDR3 DNA is TGTGCCAGTACCGGAGAAATGGGACGGATCCAGTACTTC. Translated, it gives CASTGEMGRIQYF.

This clonotype was counted at least ten times. This chain connects TRBV29-1 to TRBJ2-7; unclear D gene. The germline V gene encodes CDR1 SQVTM and CDR2 ANQGSEA. The CDR3 runs 12 residues. V was clipped by 4 bases and J by 1 base, with 8 bases between them. CDR3 nucleotides: TGCAGCGTTGCCTCGGATTCCTACGAGCAGTACTTC. It yields the protein CSVASDSYEQYF.

V is TRBV28 and J is TRBJ2-3; D is perhaps TRBD1 (6 bases). Trimming took 7 bases from V and 8 from J, leaving 16 bases between them. This CDR3 has 13 residues. Germline V gives CDR1 MDHEN, CDR2 SYDVKM. The CDR3 region has the DNA TGTGCCAGCATTGGGGGCCTTTGGAGTACGCAGTATTTT. This codes for CASIGGLWSTQYF.

Ten or more counts support this clonotype. The CDR3 loop reads CASSWRVLLGSPLHF. CDR3 DNA: TGTGCCAGCAGTTGGAGGGTCTTGTTGGGTTCACCCCTCCACTTT. The chain combines TRBV12-3 or TRBV12-4 with TRBJ1-6; D ambiguous. CDR3 length equals 15 residues. With 4 bases removed from V and 9 bases from J, the gap between germline ends came to 16 bases.

This clonotype was observed many times. V and J are TRBV20-1 and TRBJ1-1; the D is unclear. Trimming pared 1 base from V and 3 bases from J, leaving 12 bases between. The CDR3 spans 14 residues. The V gene's germline CDR1 is DFQATT and CDR2 SNEGSKA (reference sequence). The CDR3 DNA is TGCAGTGCTAGAGCCCGCCCCACGGACACTGAAGCTTTCTTT. Translating it yields CSARARPTDTEAFF.

This clonotype was observed at least ten times. V gene TRBV5-1 combines with J gene TRBJ2-7; weak D call: TRBD2 (5 bases). Germline CDR1 SGHRS, CDR2 YFSETQ. Trimming took 0 bases from V and 6 from J, leaving 16 bases between them. The CDR3 runs 15 residues. The CDR3 loop is CASSLAGMTTLEQYF. The CDR3 bases are TGCGCCAGCAGCTTGGCGGGAATGACTACCCTCGAGCAGTACTTC. The variable domain in full, with the rest retrieved from reference TRBV5-1 and TRBJ2-7, is KAGVTQTPRYLIKTRGQQVTLSCSPISGHRSVSWYQQTPGQGLQFLFEYFSETQRNKGNFPGRFSGRQFSNSRSEMNVSTLELGDSALYLCASSLAGMTTLEQYFGPGTRLTVT.

The V call is TRBV12-3 or TRBV12-4, the J call TRBJ2-3; TRBD2 matches 8 bases. V lost 5 bases and J lost 2; bases outside the gene matches: 6. The CDR3 has 15 residues. The CDR3 spells CASSKKLAVTDTQYF. CDR3 bases: TGTGCCAGCAGTAAAAAACTAGCGGTCACAGATACGCAGTATTTT.

This sequence joins TRBV4-2 and TRBJ2-3, with 8 bases fitting TRBD2. The CDR3 loop spans 16 amino acids. Trimming took 4 bases from V and 6 from J; bases not matched to a gene: 12. CDR1 and CDR2 from the germline V gene are LGHNA and YNFKEQ. The CDR3 sequence: CASSPPGTRDHDTQYF. The CDR3 DNA sequence: TGTGCCAGCAGCCCACCGGGGACTAGAGATCACGATACGCAGTATTTT.

This clonotype was found a few times. The chain couples TRBV19 to TRBJ1-1; D gene uncertain. CDR1 and CDR2 from the germline V gene are LNHDA and SQIVND (reference sequence). The length of the CDR3 is 11 residues. V dropped 10 bases and J dropped 5 bases, with 11 bases sitting between them. This CDR3 is CATNWMTEAFF. The DNA for the CDR3 is TGTGCCACTAACTGGATGACTGAAGCTTTCTTT. The full variable domain, in which reference TRBV19 and TRBJ1-1 provide the parts outside the CDR3, is DGGITQSPKYLFRKEGQNVTLSCEQNLNHDAMYWYRQDPGQGLRLIYYSQIVNDFQKGDIAEGYSVSREKKESFPLTVTSAQKNPTAFYLCATNWMTEAFFGQGTRLTVV.

The chain recombines TRBV9 with TRBJ2-1, with D maybe TRBD2 (6 bases). Trimming removed 3 bases from V and 16 bases from J, with 11 bases in between. The CDR3 is 10 amino acids. Per the germline V gene, CDR1 is SGDLS and CDR2 is YYNGEE. The CDR3: CASSGAGFFF. CDR3 DNA sequence: TGTGCCAGCAGCGGGGCGGGATTCTTCTTC.